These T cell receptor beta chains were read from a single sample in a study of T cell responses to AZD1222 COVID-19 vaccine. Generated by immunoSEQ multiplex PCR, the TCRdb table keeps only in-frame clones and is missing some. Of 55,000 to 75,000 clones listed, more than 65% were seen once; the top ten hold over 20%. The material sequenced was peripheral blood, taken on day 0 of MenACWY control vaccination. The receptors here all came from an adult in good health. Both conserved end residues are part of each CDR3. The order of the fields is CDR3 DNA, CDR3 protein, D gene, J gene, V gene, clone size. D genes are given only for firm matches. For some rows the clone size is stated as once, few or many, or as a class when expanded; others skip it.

cdr3_nt: TGTGCCAGCAGTGAAGCTAACGGGGCCTACAATGAGCAGTTCTTC; cdr3_aa: CASSEANGAYNEQFF; d_call: NA; j_call: TRBJ2-1; v_call: TRBV6-1; clone_size: NA
cdr3_nt: TGTGCCAGTAGTACTCGGGGGGCGCTCATTAATGAGCAGTTCTTC; cdr3_aa: CASSTRGALINEQFF; d_call: NA; j_call: TRBJ2-1; v_call: TRBV19; clone_size: NA
cdr3_nt: TGTGCCAGCAGTCGGACACTCCGAGAGGATTCACCCCTCCACTTT; cdr3_aa: CASSRTLREDSPLHF; d_call: NA; j_call: TRBJ1-6; v_call: TRBV6-5; clone_size: NA
cdr3_nt: TGTGCCAGCAGCTTGGGGGCCGCCGTTGCGACTAATGAAAAACTGTTTTTT; cdr3_aa: CASSLGAAVATNEKLFF; d_call: NA; j_call: TRBJ1-4; v_call: TRBV5-5; clone_size: NA
cdr3_nt: TGTGCCAGCAGTGGACTTTCAAAGGGGCTGTCCTACGAGCAGTACTTC; cdr3_aa: CASSGLSKGLSYEQYF; d_call: NA; j_call: TRBJ2-7; v_call: TRBV6-1; clone_size: few
cdr3_nt: TGTGCCTGGAGACCGGGACGGAACTATGGCTACACCTTC; cdr3_aa: CAWRPGRNYGYTF; d_call: NA; j_call: TRBJ1-2; v_call: TRBV30; clone_size: NA
cdr3_nt: TGCGCCAGCAGCCAAGCTGAGACAGGGAGGGTTGGAAACACCATATATTTT; cdr3_aa: CASSQAETGRVGNTIYF; d_call: TRBD1; j_call: TRBJ1-3; v_call: TRBV4-1; clone_size: NA
cdr3_nt: TGTGCCACCAGGACAGGGACCTACGAGCAGTACTTC; cdr3_aa: CATRTGTYEQYF; d_call: TRBD1; j_call: TRBJ2-7; v_call: TRBV6-6; clone_size: NA
cdr3_nt: TGTGCCTGGAGTGTGGTCTGGAACACCGGGGAGCTGTTTTTT; cdr3_aa: CAWSVVWNTGELFF; d_call: NA; j_call: TRBJ2-2; v_call: TRBV30; clone_size: NA
cdr3_nt: TGTGCCAGTAGCCATAATGAAAAACTGTTTTTT; cdr3_aa: CASSHNEKLFF; d_call: NA; j_call: TRBJ1-4; v_call: TRBV19; clone_size: once